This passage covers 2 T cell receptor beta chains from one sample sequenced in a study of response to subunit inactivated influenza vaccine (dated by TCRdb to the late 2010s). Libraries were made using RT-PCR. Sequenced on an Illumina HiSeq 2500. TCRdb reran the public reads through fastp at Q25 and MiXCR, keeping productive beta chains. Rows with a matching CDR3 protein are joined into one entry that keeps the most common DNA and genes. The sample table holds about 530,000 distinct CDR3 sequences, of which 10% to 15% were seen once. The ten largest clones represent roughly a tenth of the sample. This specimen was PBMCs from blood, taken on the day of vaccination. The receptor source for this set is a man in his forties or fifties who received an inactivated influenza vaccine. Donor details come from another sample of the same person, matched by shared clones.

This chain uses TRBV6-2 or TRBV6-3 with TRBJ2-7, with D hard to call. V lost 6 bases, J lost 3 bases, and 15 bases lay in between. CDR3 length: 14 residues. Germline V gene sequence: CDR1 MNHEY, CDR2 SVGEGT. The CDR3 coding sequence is TGTGCCAGCAGGAAAAACGGCAGGAACTACGAGCAGTACTTC. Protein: CASRKNGRNYEQYF.

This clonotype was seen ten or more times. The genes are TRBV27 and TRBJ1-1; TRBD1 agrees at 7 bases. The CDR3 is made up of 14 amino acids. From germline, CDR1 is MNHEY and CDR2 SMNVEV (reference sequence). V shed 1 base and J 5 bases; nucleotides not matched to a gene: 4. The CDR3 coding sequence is TGTGCCAGCAGTTTATGGGGGACAGAGACTGAAGCTTTCTTT. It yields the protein CASSLWGTETEAFF.